The 5 T cell receptor beta chains listed next were all sequenced from one sample in a study of shared clonotypes between healthy human individuals. The data were produced by immunoSEQ multiplex PCR, yet TCRdb's version contains in-frame clones alone and is incomplete. This sample has roughly 2.5 million clones; more than 80% occur once, and the top ten carry under 0.15%. What was sequenced was naive CD4+ T cells sorted from blood. As for subset: CD45RA+ positively selected. The receptors were gathered from a man younger than 35 in good health.

CDR3 nucleotide sequence: TGTGCCAGCAGCCCCCGCGGGCAGACCACAGATACGCAGTATTTT. Translation: CASSPRGQTTDTQYF. The chain joins TRBV9 to TRBJ2-3; D is possibly TRBD2 (5 bases). The germline V gene encodes CDR1 SGDLS and CDR2 YYNGEE. There are 15 residues in the CDR3. Trimming removed 4 bases from V and 2 bases from J, with 14 bases in between.

To note about this clone: This sample includes further DNA sequences coding for the same CDR3. This sequence joins TRBV7-8 and TRBJ1-1; TRBD1 aligns across 10 bases. This CDR3 is built from 14 residues. The ends lost 5 bases at V and 5 bases at J; junction bases unmatched: 5. Germline CDR1 SGHVS, CDR2 FQNEAQ. CDR3 in DNA: TGTGCCAGCAGCCCCCGGACAGGGGGGACTGAAGCTTTCTTT. It encodes CASSPRTGGTEAFF.

This chain connects TRBV5-1 to TRBJ2-5; no clear D. CDR1 and CDR2 (germline): SGHRS, YFSETQ. The V end lost 4 bases, the J end lost 2 bases, and 15 bases lay between the germline ends. The CDR3 has 15 amino acids. Here the CDR3 reads CASSPGSTAQETQYF. CDR3 nucleotide sequence: TGCGCCAGCAGCCCAGGTAGCACAGCTCAAGAGACCCAGTACTTC.

CDR3 coding DNA: TGTGCCAGCAGCCTTCGACAGGGAGGGAAAGAGACCCAGTACTTC. Residues: CASSLRQGGKETQYF. The chain links TRBV28 to TRBJ2-5; D may match TRBD1 or TRBD2 (7 bases each). Germline assignment: CDR1 MDHEN and CDR2 SYDVKM. The CDR3 runs to 15 residues. Trimming removed 6 bases from V and 3 bases from J, with 17 bases in between.

Regarding this clone: The same CDR3 arises from other DNA sequences in this sample as well. V is TRBV5-1 and J is TRBJ2-3; 15 positions agree with TRBD2. The CDR3 covers 16 residues. The V gene end was trimmed by 3 bases and the J gene end by 2 bases; junction bases not matched to a gene: 1. CDR1 SGHRS and CDR2 YFSETQ come from the germline V gene. CDR3 amino acids: CASSWTSGGATDTQYF. In DNA form, the CDR3 reads TGCGCCAGCAGCTGGACTAGCGGGGGGGCCACAGATACGCAGTATTTT.